A selection of T cell receptor beta chains follows, all from one sample in a study of OX40 agonist ivuxolimab in advanced cancers. Only in-frame clones appear in the TCRdb table, and some are missing; sequencing was by immunoSEQ multiplex PCR. Of 80,000 to 100,000 clones in the sample, 92% are singletons; the top ten hold roughly 0.5%. Sequenced here: CD4+ or CD8+ T cells sorted from blood, sampled in a trial of the OX40 agonist ivuxolimab. The receptor set was obtained from an adult with an advanced solid tumor such as melanoma, head and neck, liver or kidney cancer. Each CDR3 is given with its conserved first and last residue. Some rows have no size entry. The others give once, few or many, or a class for an expanded clone.

NA,TRBJ2-1,TRBV18,CASSQELTSASSHEQFF
NA,TRBJ2-2,TRBV27,CASSLGGHQNTGELFF
NA,TRBJ2-1,TRBV10-1,CASSSWDRGSDEQFF
NA,TRBJ2-5,TRBV5-4,CASSLQRGALETQYF
NA,NA,TRBV5-8,CASSTSWTSREVYEQYF
NA,TRBJ2-6,TRBV29-1,CSGGSPGANVLTF
NA,TRBJ2-7,TRBV7-8,CASSYRLYEQYF
NA,TRBJ2-3,TRBV5-4,CASSAFSSVGSTDTQYF
NA,TRBJ2-7,TRBV11-3,CASSFGQSYDEQYF
NA,TRBJ2-3,TRBV5-8,CASSFNRSHTDTQYF
NA,TRBJ2-5,TRBV11-1,CASSFRRGGVETQYF
NA,TRBJ1-3,TRBV6-1,CASTRRNGNTIYF
NA,TRBJ2-1,TRBV2,CASSRIDRGSYNEQFF
NA,TRBJ1-1,TRBV5-1,CASSAGQGTEAFF
NA,TRBJ2-7,TRBV19,CASSTDRFLDEQYF
NA,TRBJ2-5,TRBV30,CAFGLAGVAETQYF
NA,TRBJ2-1,TRBV5-1,CASSLGGRANEQFF
NA,TRBJ1-5,TRBV18,CASSPPQANQPQHF
NA,TRBJ2-7,TRBV19,CASSPPRRSSYEQYF
NA,TRBJ1-5,TRBV30,CAWSENDNQPQHF
NA,TRBJ2-7,TRBV2,CASSEQGVGYEQYF
few,TRBJ2-7,TRBV7-3,CASSFGQGPYEQYF
NA,TRBJ1-2,TRBV5-1,CASSLRTNYGYTF
NA,TRBJ1-4,TRBV11-2,CASSLEGLGKLFF
few,TRBJ2-3,TRBV27,CASSSTGGALTDTQYF
once,TRBJ2-7,TRBV30,CAWSVVGGSDYEQYF
NA,TRBJ2-3,TRBV29-1,CSVDFLDTQYF
NA,TRBJ2-1,TRBV11-2,CASSLGERTRLRKGNEQFF
NA,TRBJ1-5,TRBV25-1,CASSDNVSNQPQHF
once,TRBJ2-7,TRBV27,CASSSYDRDEQYF
NA,TRBJ2-7,TRBV2,CASREYYEQYF
NA,TRBJ2-3,TRBV14,CASSQGLVYTDTQYF
NA,TRBJ2-7,TRBV6-5,CASSLRGGSEQYF
NA,TRBJ1-3,TRBV7-2,CASSLRPSGNTIYF
NA,TRBJ1-3,TRBV2,CASSWNRGSGNTIYF
NA,TRBJ1-2,TRBV28,CASGSGNYGYTF
NA,TRBJ2-7,TRBV2,CASSEESGNYEQYF